What follows is one TCR beta chain and its context. This sample stems from a study of T cells of healthy individuals. The CDR3 totals 14 residues. CDR1 is SGHRS, CDR2 YFSETQ, per germline. Between the trimmed V and J ends, which lost 7 bases and 3 bases, there was a span of 16 bases. TCRdb used MiXCR to reprocess the 5' RACE reads, holding one entry per CDR3 protein. The sample has fewer than 70,000 distinct CDR3 sequences; about 14% are singletons. The chain recombines TRBV5-1 with TRBJ2-5; possibly TRBD1 or TRBD2 for D (6 bases each). The clonotype originates from a human donor in good health. CDR3 nucleotides: TGCGCCAGCCGCGTCGGGGGCGGGGAAGAGACCCAGTACTTC. It is translated as CASRVGGGEETQYF.